This entry lists 12 T cell receptor beta chains sequenced from one sample in a study of vaccination effects on CD4 cells after COVID-19. Expansion with viral peptide pools was applied to antigen-specific CD4+ T cells by the ViraFEST assay prior to sequencing. After roughly ten days in culture, the CD4+ T cells were isolated. None of these healthy vaccinees had been infected with SARS-CoV-2 before vaccination. No cognate antigen is known for these TCRs. Sequencing was performed with immunoSEQ multiplex PCR; in TCRdb, only in-frame clones are kept and a portion is missing. The sample records 30,000 to 35,000 clones, approximately 73% being singletons. The sample here was CD4+ T cells from PBMCs cultured with HCoV-OC43 spike peptides, taken before COVID-19 vaccination. Subset described: HCoV-OC43 spike overlapping peptide pool stimulation. Every receptor here comes from a human donor who received a COVID-19 vaccine.

This clone was picked up one time. The chain joins TRBV29-1 to TRBJ1-4, with TRBD1 as a possible D gene (5 bases). The V gene lost 4 bases and the J gene lost 5 bases, with 11 bases spanning the gap. CDR1 and CDR2 (germline): SQVTM, ANQGSEA. This CDR3 contains 13 residues. CDR3 amino acids: CSVGGKGNEKLFF. CDR3 nucleotide sequence: TGCAGCGTTGGGGGGAAGGGGAATGAAAAACTGTTTTTT.

The V call is TRBV13, the J call TRBJ1-2; tentative D call: TRBD1 (5 bases). Germline V CDR1 and CDR2: PRHDT, FYEKMQ (reference sequence). The CDR3 consists of 13 residues. V gave up 5 bases and J gave up 8 bases, with 15 bases separating them. For the CDR3, the DNA is TGTGCCAGCAGCGTCACAGGAGTCTGGGGCTACACCTTC. Its translation: CASSVTGVWGYTF.

This clone was found a few times. This sequence joins TRBV5-6 and TRBJ1-4; 7 nucleotides agree with TRBD1. The V gene end was trimmed by 7 bases and the J gene end by 5 bases; junction bases not matched to a gene: 8. CDR1 is SGHDT and CDR2 is YYEEEE in the germline V gene. The CDR3 length is 14 residues. The CDR3: CASRRTGENEKLFF. The CDR3 DNA reads TGTGCCAGCCGAAGGACAGGCGAGAATGAAAAACTGTTTTTT.

The chain couples TRBV7-2 to TRBJ1-1; D gene uncertain. The CDR3 length is 14 residues. Germline CDR1 is SGHTA and CDR2 is FQGNSA. V lost 5 bases, J lost 0 bases, and 10 bases lay in between. The CDR3 sequence is CASSAQGLNTEAFF. CDR3 DNA: TGTGCCAGCAGCGCCCAAGGACTGAACACTGAAGCTTTCTTT. The full variable domain, in which reference TRBV7-2 and TRBJ1-1 provide the parts outside the CDR3, is GAGVSQSPSNKVTEKGKDVELRCDPISGHTALYWYRQSLGQGLEFLIYFQGNSAPDKSGLPSDRFSAERTGGSVSTLTIQRTQQEDSAVYLCASSAQGLNTEAFFGQGTRLTVV.

This clone was picked up a small number of times. The CDR3 loop is CASSLKGGGVEAFF. The CDR3 region has the DNA TGTGCCAGCAGCTTGAAGGGCGGTGGGGTGGAAGCTTTCTTT. The chain recombines TRBV7-2 with TRBJ1-1; D remains unclear. The CDR3 covers 14 residues. The germline V and J ends were trimmed by 3 bases and 8 bases, with 16 bases remaining between them. Germline-derived CDR1 and CDR2 are SGHTA and FQGNSA.

The chain carries TRBV3-1 (or the pseudogene TRBV3-2) and TRBJ2-2, with TRBD2 matching over 9 bases. This CDR3 is built from 15 residues. V was clipped by 4 bases and J by 5 bases; unmatched bases: 5. Germline V gene sequence: CDR1 LGHDT, CDR2 YNNKEL (reference sequence). CDR3 amino acids: CASSLSSGKTGELFF. In DNA form, the CDR3 reads TGTGCCAGCAGCCTATCTAGCGGGAAGACCGGGGAGCTGTTTTTT.

This clone came up a few times. This chain connects TRBV2 to TRBJ2-1; D is ambiguous. Germline values: CDR1 SNHLY, CDR2 FYNNEI. The CDR3 loop spans 14 amino acids. Trimming pared 7 bases from V and 4 bases from J, leaving 14 bases between. The CDR3 DNA is TGTGCCAGCATTTCTCCCGAAGTTTACAATGAGCAGTTCTTC. As protein: CASISPEVYNEQFF. Together with reference TRBV2 and TRBJ2-1, the CDR3 gives the full variable domain: EPEVTQTPSHQVTQMGQEVILRCVPISNHLYFYWYRQILGQKVEFLVSFYNNEISEKSEIFDDQFSVERPDGSNFTLKIRSTKLEDSAMYFCASISPEVYNEQFFGPGTRLTVL.

J is TRBJ2-3 and V is TRBV19; D may be TRBD1 (7 bases). V gave up 6 bases and J gave up 1 base, with 17 bases separating them. The CDR3 has 16 amino acids. The germline CDR1 and CDR2 sequences are LNHDA and SQIVND (reference sequence). CDR3 DNA: TGTGCCAGTAGCCCCGGGCGCGGGACAGGCACAGATACGCAGTATTTT. Amino acid sequence: CASSPGRGTGTDTQYF.

The gene calls are TRBV20-1 and TRBJ2-1; no clear D gene. Per the germline V gene, CDR1 is DFQATT and CDR2 is SNEGSKA (reference sequence). The V gene lost 5 bases and the J gene lost 3 bases, with 5 bases spanning the gap. This CDR3 has 11 residues. Here the CDR3 reads CSAGYYNEQFF. CDR3 in DNA: TGCAGTGCTGGCTACTACAATGAGCAGTTCTTC.

This chain joins TRBV18 and TRBJ1-3, with 8 bases matching TRBD1. There are 14 residues in the CDR3. In germline, CDR1 is KGHSH, CDR2 LQKENI. Trimming took 5 bases from V and 4 from J; bases not matched to a gene: 4. CDR3 coding DNA: TGTGCCAGCTCAGCGGACAGGGCCGGAAACACCATATATTTT. This sequence encodes CASSADRAGNTIYF.

This clone has only a few counts. V and J are TRBV5-4 and TRBJ1-2; no clear D gene. The CDR3 consists of 14 residues. V dropped 0 bases and J dropped 1 base, with 7 bases sitting between them. In germline, CDR1 is SGHNT, CDR2 YYREEE (reference sequence). The DNA of the CDR3 is TGTGCCAGCAGCTTGGATGCCCTTAACTATGGCTACACCTTC. It codes for CASSLDALNYGYTF.

The rearrangement links TRBV29-1 to TRBJ2-7; D gene unclear. This CDR3 has 11 residues. CDR1 SQVTM and CDR2 ANQGSEA come from the germline V gene. With 4 bases removed from V and 4 bases from J, the gap between germline ends came to 8 bases. The CDR3 DNA is TGCAGCGTTGTGCAGCTTTACGAGCAGTACTTC. Its protein product is CSVVQLYEQYF.